This record covers a single T cell receptor beta chain. Its antigen is unknown. This table comes from immunoSEQ multiplex PCR, and its TCRdb copy is limited to in-frame clones, with some not included. The sample records some 35,000 clones, less than 95% being singletons. V shed 4 bases and J 0 bases; nucleotides not matched to a gene: 14. CDR3 size: 18 residues. CDR1 is SGHRS, CDR2 YFSETQ, per germline. This specimen belongs to a study of graft-versus-host responses after intestinal transplantation. The starting material was unstimulated CD4+ T cells sorted from spleen or lymph node cells, obtained before transplant. This clonotype was sampled from a human donor who was the organ donor for an intestinal transplant. The V gene is TRBV5-1, the J gene TRBJ2-3; 7 nucleotides match TRBD2. The CDR3 reads CASSPGLIAGSSTDTQYF. CDR3 bases: TGCGCCAGCAGCCCCGGATTGATAGCGGGCTCTAGCACAGATACGCAGTATTTT.